Below are 32 T cell receptor beta chains sequenced from a single sample in a study of blood T cell repertoires in COVID-19 (dated by TCRdb to 2018 to 2020). Library creation used the immunoSEQ multiplex PCR assay. The table was pulled from immuneACCESS by TCRdb, which kept in-frame rearrangements only. Such tables lose some clones; where checked, under half of the loss comes from unresolved V genes, and the rest has no known cause. The sample table lists roughly 140,000 clones, roughly 84% of them with a count of one. Of the sample, around two fifths falls within the top ten clones. The sample consisted of peripheral blood. These receptors were taken from a human donor in a cohort sampled during active COVID-19.

The chain couples TRBV7-9 to TRBJ2-2; possibly TRBD2 for D (6 bases). V was clipped by 5 bases and J by 2 bases, with 15 bases between them. CDR1 SEHNR and CDR2 FQNEAQ come from the germline V gene (reference sequence). The CDR3 consists of 16 residues. CDR3 DNA sequence: TGTGCCAGCAGCCCGGGGGAACAGCTTAACACCGGGGAGCTGTTTTTT. Translation gives CASSPGEQLNTGELFF.

The genes are TRBV9 and TRBJ1-6; 11 positions agree with TRBD1. The ends lost 3 bases at V and 10 bases at J; junction bases unmatched: 6. CDR3 length: 15 residues. Germline values: CDR1 SGDLS, CDR2 YYNGEE. DNA for the CDR3: TGTGCCAGCAGCGAATTCGGGACAGGGGGATCACCCCTCCACTTT. This codes for CASSEFGTGGSPLHF.

The chain is built from TRBV6-4 and TRBJ2-2, with D tentatively TRBD2 (5 bases). This CDR3 contains 14 residues. Trimming removed 8 bases at V and 4 bases at J, with 14 bases between. In germline, CDR1 is MRHNA, CDR2 SNTAGT. The CDR3 loop reads CASRELGGTGELFF. In DNA, the CDR3 is TGTGCCAGCCGCGAACTAGGTGGCACCGGGGAGCTGTTTTTT.

The chain uses TRBV19 and TRBJ1-1, with 7 bases lining up with TRBD1. The CDR3 extends over 15 amino acids. J gave up 5 bases and V 3 bases, and 9 bases lay outside the gene matches. Per the germline V gene, CDR1 is LNHDA and CDR2 is SQIVND (reference sequence). The DNA for the CDR3 is TGTGCCAGTAGTATGGTTGGAGGGGGCGCGACTGAAGCTTTCTTT. It codes for CASSMVGGGATEAFF.

This sequence joins TRBV18 and TRBJ1-6; 7 positions match TRBD1. CDR3 length equals 15 residues. Germline CDR1 and CDR2: KGHSH and LQKENI. V dropped 2 bases and J dropped 5; count of bases not matched to a gene: 3. The CDR3: CASSPTGVDNSPLHF. In nucleotides, the CDR3 is TGTGCCAGCTCACCAACAGGGGTAGATAATTCACCCCTCCACTTT. The complete variable domain, with remaining parts taken from reference TRBV18 and TRBJ1-6, reads NAGVMQNPRHLVRRRGQEARLRCSPMKGHSHVYWYRQLPEEGLKFMVYLQKENIIDESGMPKERFSAEFPKEGPSILRIQQVVRGDSAAYFCASSPTGVDNSPLHFGNGTRLTVT.

This clone was counted between two and nine times. V gene TRBV12-3 or TRBV12-4 combines with J gene TRBJ1-2; TRBD1 is a possible D gene (5 bases). V lost 1 base and J lost 8, with 11 bases in between. CDR3 size: 13 residues. The CDR3 sequence: CASSLGAGKGYTF. In DNA, the CDR3 is TGTGCCAGCAGTTTAGGGGCAGGGAAAGGCTACACCTTC.

This clone was counted at least ten times. The V gene is TRBV6-1, the J gene TRBJ2-1; 8 bases fit TRBD1. This CDR3 contains 16 residues. Germline V gene data show CDR1 as MNHNS and CDR2 as SASEGT. Unmatched junction bases numbered 6, after V lost 4 bases and J lost 1 base. The CDR3 sequence is CASSGPRGLSYNEQFF. The CDR3 DNA follows: TGTGCCAGCAGTGGACCCAGGGGGCTTTCCTACAATGAGCAGTTCTTC.

The CDR3 here is CASGQLTGELFF. The CDR3, as DNA: TGTGCCAGCGGACAGTTGACCGGGGAGCTGTTTTTT. The V call is TRBV5-4, the J call TRBJ2-2; TRBD1 might be the D (6 bases). CDR1 SGHNT and CDR2 YYREEE come from the germline V gene (reference sequence). The CDR3 totals 12 residues. Trimming left V 7 bases short and J 5 bases short, with 9 bases between.

CDR3 region: CASSTGQTNGYTF. The CDR3 DNA sequence: TGTGCCAGCAGTACGGGACAGACCAATGGCTACACCTTC. This chain connects TRBV2 to TRBJ1-2; the match to TRBD1 covers 7 bases. CDR1 SNHLY and CDR2 FYNNEI come from the germline V gene. The CDR3 covers 13 residues. With V trimmed by 5 bases and J by 6 bases, 6 bases remained unmatched.

The rearrangement uses TRBV7-3 and TRBJ2-2, with a weak D call TRBD2 (5 bases). Germline lookup yields CDR1 SGHTA and CDR2 FQGTGA. The CDR3 spans 17 residues. Trimming stripped 5 bases from V and 1 base from J, with 17 bases between. The CDR3 here is CASSLPGAGGNTGELFF. CDR3 bases: TGTGCCAGCAGCCTGCCCGGCGCGGGCGGGAACACCGGGGAGCTGTTTTTT.

This clone was counted once. The chain couples TRBV19 to TRBJ1-3, with TRBD1 matching over 7 bases. This CDR3 has 12 residues. Germline trimming cut 8 bases from V and 15 bases from J; bases unmatched to any gene: 13. From germline, CDR1 is LNHDA and CDR2 SQIVND (reference sequence). CDR3 in amino acids: CASASGDREEYF. The CDR3 DNA is TGTGCCAGTGCATCCGGCGACAGGGAGGAATATTTT.

This chain connects TRBV7-9 to TRBJ1-1; D is unresolved. Germline CDR1 SEHNR, CDR2 FQNEAQ (reference sequence). This CDR3 contains 14 residues. V gave up 3 bases and J gave up 3 bases, with 11 bases separating them. In DNA form, the CDR3 reads TGTGCCAGCAGCTTTCGGTTGACTGACACTGAAGCTTTCTTT. Its protein is CASSFRLTDTEAFF. Supplemented by reference TRBV7-9 and TRBJ1-1, the full variable domain reads DTGVSQNPRHKITKRGQNVTFRCDPISEHNRLYWYRQTLGQGPEFLTYFQNEAQLEKSRLLSDRFSAERPKGSFSTLEIQRTEQGDSAMYLCASSFRLTDTEAFFGQGTRLTVV.

CDR3 loop: CASSRAGIDTEAFF. The DNA for the CDR3 is TGTGCCAGCTCACGGGCAGGGATCGACACTGAAGCTTTCTTT. This chain uses TRBV18 with TRBJ1-1, with D tentatively TRBD1 (5 bases). The CDR3 covers 14 residues. Germline V gene data show CDR1 as KGHSH and CDR2 as LQKENI. Trimming removed 4 bases from V and 3 bases from J, with 12 bases in between. Looking up the rest from reference TRBV18 and TRBJ1-1 gives the full variable domain: NAGVMQNPRHLVRRRGQEARLRCSPMKGHSHVYWYRQLPEEGLKFMVYLQKENIIDESGMPKERFSAEFPKEGPSILRIQQVVRGDSAAYFCASSRAGIDTEAFFGQGTRLTVV.

This clone was counted a few times. This sequence joins TRBV7-9 and TRBJ1-3; D is unclear. The V gene's germline CDR1 is SEHNR and CDR2 FQNEAQ (reference sequence). CDR3 length equals 12 residues. With 5 bases removed from V and 7 bases from J, the gap between germline ends came to 9 bases. CDR3 loop: CASSGRRNTIYF. The CDR3 nucleotides read TGTGCCAGCAGCGGGCGCAGGAACACCATATATTTT.

This clone has just a few counts. V gene TRBV5-4 combines with J gene TRBJ2-5, with 9 bases that match TRBD2. The CDR3 covers 14 residues. V gave up 4 bases and J gave up 2 bases; unmatched junction bases: 3. Per the germline V gene, CDR1 is SGHNT and CDR2 is YYREEE (reference sequence). CDR3 amino acids: CASSVTSGQETQYF. The CDR3 nucleotides are TGTGCCAGCAGCGTAACTAGCGGGCAAGAGACCCAGTACTTC. Full variable domain (rest looked up from reference TRBV5-4 and TRBJ2-5): ETGVTQSPTHLIKTRGQQVTLRCSSQSGHNTVSWYQQALGQGPQFIFQYYREEENGRGNFPPRFSGLQFPNYSSELNVNALELDDSALYLCASSVTSGQETQYFGPGTRLLVL.

The J gene is TRBJ2-5, the V gene TRBV12-5; TRBD1 is a possible D gene (5 bases). The CDR3 is 13 residues long. Germline V gene data show CDR1 as LGHNT and CDR2 as FRNRAP. Trimming shortened V by 2 bases and J by 5 bases, and 9 bases separated the two germline ends. The CDR3 nucleotides are TGTGCTAGTGGTTTGAAAGGGGCCGAGACCCAGTACTTC. The encoded protein is CASGLKGAETQYF.

The gene calls are TRBV2 and TRBJ2-7; 7 positions match TRBD1. This CDR3 has 12 amino acids. The V gene end was trimmed by 7 bases and the J gene end by 6 bases; junction bases not matched to a gene: 6. Per germline, CDR1 SNHLY and CDR2 FYNNEI. This CDR3 reads CASTLTGREQYF. The CDR3 nucleotides read TGTGCCAGCACCCTGACAGGGCGCGAGCAGTACTTC.

V is TRBV30 and J is TRBJ1-3, with D possibly TRBD1 on 5 matching bases. The V gene's germline CDR1 is GTSNPN and CDR2 SVGIG (reference sequence). CDR3 size: 14 residues. The ends were cut back, 2 bases at V and 4 bases at J, with 12 bases in the middle. The CDR3 loop reads CAWSRTRVGNTIYF. The CDR3 bases are TGTGCCTGGAGTCGTACCAGGGTGGGAAACACCATATATTTT.

The chain couples TRBV11-2 to TRBJ1-1, with D possibly matching TRBD1 (6 bases). V was trimmed by 5 bases and J by 1 base, leaving 11 bases between them. CDR3 length: 14 residues. Looked up from germline, CDR1 is SGHAT and CDR2 is FQNNGV. The CDR3 sequence is CASSQVGGNTEAFF. The CDR3 bases are TGTGCCAGCAGCCAGGTAGGGGGGAACACTGAAGCTTTCTTT.

The rearrangement joins TRBV7-8 to TRBJ1-1; D not certain. CDR1 and CDR2 from the germline V gene are SGHVS and FQNEAQ. CDR3 length: 14 residues. V was clipped by 5 bases and J by 1 base, with 11 bases between them. The CDR3 loop is CASSGRPGNTEAFF. The CDR3 region has the DNA TGTGCCAGCAGCGGGAGGCCAGGGAACACTGAAGCTTTCTTT.

This clone has just one count. J is TRBJ1-4 and V is TRBV2; D remains ambiguous. The CDR3 spans 15 residues. The germline CDR1 and CDR2 sequences are SNHLY and FYNNEI. Trimming removed 5 bases at V and 5 bases at J, with 15 bases between. CDR3 nucleotide sequence: TGTGCCAGCAGTCTAGCCTCCTCCAGGAATGAAAAACTGTTTTTT. Translating gives CASSLASSRNEKLFF.

The gene calls are TRBV11-3 and TRBJ1-1, with D possibly being TRBD1 (6 bases). From germline, CDR1 is SGHNT and CDR2 YENEEA. The V gene lost 2 bases and the J gene lost 3 bases, with 13 bases spanning the gap. CDR3 length equals 15 residues. CDR3 sequence reads: CASSLPQGRYTEAFF. The CDR3 coding sequence is TGTGCCAGCAGCTTACCCCAGGGGCGATACACTGAAGCTTTCTTT.

The V call is TRBV15, the J call TRBJ2-5; 9 bases fit TRBD1. J lost 3 bases, V lost 2 bases, and 4 bases had no gene match. Germline values: CDR1 LNHNV, CDR2 YYDKDF (reference sequence). The CDR3 spans 15 residues. The CDR3 coding sequence is TGTGCCACCAGCAGATCCACAGGGGGCGAAGAGACCCAGTACTTC. Translation gives CATSRSTGGEETQYF.

The V call is TRBV7-3, the J call TRBJ2-2; 9 bases align to TRBD1. The germline V gene has CDR1 SGHTA and CDR2 FQGTGA. V lost 3 bases and J lost 5; bases outside the gene matches: 4. CDR3 size: 15 residues. This CDR3 reads CASSFRQGDTGELFF. The CDR3, as DNA: TGTGCCAGCAGCTTCAGACAGGGGGATACCGGGGAGCTGTTTTTT.

The chain uses TRBV7-2 and TRBJ1-5, with unresolved D. CDR1 and CDR2 from the germline V gene are SGHTA and FQGNSA. The CDR3 loop spans 13 amino acids. Trimming stripped 5 bases from V and 8 bases from J, with 13 bases between. In DNA, the CDR3 is TGTGCCAGCAGCCCCAGAGGGAATGAGCCCCAGCATTTT. Translating it yields CASSPRGNEPQHF.

This clone occurred once. J is TRBJ1-5 and V is TRBV7-2, with D possibly being TRBD1 (5 bases). The V gene's germline CDR1 is SGHTA and CDR2 FQGNSA. The CDR3 has 15 amino acids. V gave up 2 bases and J gave up 1 base, with 9 bases separating them. The CDR3 reads CASSLWQGSNQPQHF. The CDR3 DNA is TGTGCCAGCAGCTTATGGCAGGGAAGCAATCAGCCCCAGCATTTT.

This clone turned up a few times. The rearrangement links TRBV7-2 to TRBJ1-1; 8 positions match TRBD1. V gave up 3 bases and J gave up 4 bases; unmatched junction bases: 4. CDR1 is SGHTA and CDR2 is FQGNSA in the germline V gene. This CDR3 has 14 amino acids. The CDR3 DNA reads TGTGCCAGCAGCTTGGGTGACAGGGGCACTGAAGCTTTCTTT. It translates to CASSLGDRGTEAFF.

The gene calls are TRBV30 and TRBJ2-5, with 9 bases fitting TRBD2. With 4 bases clipped from V and 1 base from J, the junction kept 4 bases outside the gene matches. CDR3 length: 14 amino acids. Germline V lookup: CDR1 GTSNPN, CDR2 SVGIG (reference sequence). The CDR3 nucleotides read TGTGCCTGGAATTTGCGGGGGGGCCAAGAGACCCAGTACTTC. Translation gives CAWNLRGGQETQYF.

The chain links TRBV3-1 (or the pseudogene TRBV3-2) to TRBJ2-7; D unclear. Germline V gene sequence: CDR1 LGHDT, CDR2 YNNKEL (reference sequence). V was shortened by 4 bases and J by 3 bases, with 16 bases between the two germline ends. The CDR3 spans 15 residues. The CDR3 loop reads CASSPSYHNGYEQYF. The CDR3 nucleotides read TGTGCCAGCAGCCCCTCTTACCATAACGGCTACGAGCAGTACTTC.

This chain links TRBV6-4 with TRBJ2-3, with 12 bases that match TRBD2. The CDR3 is 14 residues long. J lost 4 bases, V lost 4 bases, and 0 bases had no gene match. From germline, CDR1 is MRHNA and CDR2 SNTAGT. CDR3 DNA: TGTGCCAGCAGTGGGACTAGCGGGGCAGATACGCAGTATTTT. Its protein is CASSGTSGADTQYF.

This chain connects TRBV5-1 to TRBJ2-3; tentatively, D is TRBD1 (5 bases). The CDR3 is 14 amino acids. V gave up 5 bases and J gave up 2 bases, with 12 bases separating them. Per germline, CDR1 SGHRS and CDR2 YFSETQ. The CDR3: CASRTQGYTDTQYF. The CDR3 DNA sequence: TGCGCCAGCAGGACGCAGGGATACACAGATACGCAGTATTTT.

The chain carries TRBV7-3 and TRBJ1-1; D gene unclear. V lost 5 bases and J lost 1, with 8 bases in between. Germline V gives CDR1 SGHTA, CDR2 FQGTGA. There are 13 residues in the CDR3. CDR3 sequence reads: CASSDYRNTEAFF. Here the CDR3 DNA reads TGTGCCAGCAGCGATTACAGGAACACTGAAGCTTTCTTT.